The rows below give T cell receptor beta chains drawn from one sample of a study of cytomegalovirus exposure and HLA in healthy donors. Measured with immunoSEQ multiplex PCR; TCRdb has only the in-frame clones, and not every one. The sample lists roughly 140,000 clones, about two thirds occurring once. Specimen: PBMCs. These receptors were taken from a man between 60 and 75 years old in good health and CMV-seronegative. Both conserved end residues are part of each CDR3. D genes are given only for firm matches. Not every row has a clone size; where given, it reads once, few, many or a size class.

v_call	j_call	clone_size	d_call	cdr3_nt	cdr3_aa
TRBV29-1	TRBJ1-2	once	.	TGCAGCGTTGCAGGGTCCAGCCAGTCTAACTATGGCTACACCTTC	CSVAGSSQSNYGYTF
TRBV11-2	TRBJ2-3	.	.	TGTGCCAGCAGCTTAATGGGGGACAACACAGATACGCAGTATTTT	CASSLMGDNTDTQYF
TRBV7-9	TRBJ2-1	.	TRBD2	TGTGCCAGCAGCCCGGGAGCGGGAGGAATCTATGAGCAGTTCTTC	CASSPGAGGIYEQFF
TRBV2	TRBJ1-5	.	.	TGTGCCAGCAAGGCACAGAGCTATCAGCCCCAGCATTTT	CASKAQSYQPQHF
TRBV28	TRBJ1-2	.	TRBD1	TGTGCCAGCAGTTCTAATCTGGACAGGGCCGGGGGCTACACCTTC	CASSSNLDRAGGYTF
TRBV4-3	TRBJ2-1	.	TRBD2	TGCGCCAGCAGCCAAGAAGAAGGGGGACTAGCGCCATACATTGGCAATGAGCAGTTCTTC	CASSQEEGGLAPYIGNEQFF
TRBV2	TRBJ2-1	.	.	TGTGCCAGTACCCCTTCGAGGCAGGGGGGATACAATGAGCAGTTCTTC	CASTPSRQGGYNEQFF
TRBV18	TRBJ1-5	.	TRBD1	TGTGCCAGCTCACCGGGACAGGGGAATCAGCCCCAGCATTTT	CASSPGQGNQPQHF
TRBV19	TRBJ2-2	.	.	TGTGCCAGTAGTATGGTGACTCCTGGCACCGGGGAGCTGTTTTTT	CASSMVTPGTGELFF
TRBV9	TRBJ2-3	.	TRBD1	TGTGCCAGCACCTACAGGGGTCTCGGAGCAGATACGCAGTATTTT	CASTYRGLGADTQYF
TRBV28	TRBJ1-5	.	TRBD1	TGTGCCAGCAGCCCCGGGACAGGGACGGGACAGCCCCAGCATTTT	CASSPGTGTGQPQHF
TRBV2	TRBJ2-7	.	TRBD1	TGTGCCAGCAGGGTCACAGGGGCCGAGCAGTACTTC	CASRVTGAEQYF
TRBV18	TRBJ1-1	.	.	TGTGCCAGCTCACCTTTCTCGACAGGAAGCACTGAAGCTTTCTTT	CASSPFSTGSTEAFF
TRBV19	TRBJ1-1	.	.	TGTGCCAGTAGTATGGAGGGGCTTAGGCCTGAAGCTTTCTTT	CASSMEGLRPEAFF
TRBV5-4	TRBJ2-7	.	TRBD1	TGTGCCAGCAGCCATCCCGGGACAGGGATCGACGAGCAGTACTTC	CASSHPGTGIDEQYF
TRBV2	TRBJ1-4	.	TRBD1	TGTGCCAGCAGCCGGACAGGGGGCCAAGAAAAACTGTTTTTT	CASSRTGGQEKLFF
TRBV11-3	TRBJ1-1	.	TRBD1	TGTGCCAGCAGCTCCGACGGAAGGACAGGGGGCACTGAAGCTTTCTTT	CASSSDGRTGGTEAFF
TRBV30	TRBJ2-5	.	.	TGTGCCTGGAGTGAAGTAGCCCGGAGGGGGACCCAGTACTTC	CAWSEVARRGTQYF
TRBV28	TRBJ1-6	.	TRBD1	TGTGCCAGCAGCTTCGGGACAGGGAGAAATTCACCCCTCCACTTT	CASSFGTGRNSPLHF
TRBV5-1	TRBJ1-4	.	.	TGCGCCAGCAGCTCCACAGGGTTTTGGAATGAAAAACTGTTTTTT	CASSSTGFWNEKLFF
TRBV5-1	TRBJ2-7	.	TRBD2	TGCGCCAGCAGCCGGGGACTAGCGGGGATTAGCTCCTACGAGCAGTACTTC	CASSRGLAGISSYEQYF